These 17 T cell receptor beta chains share one sample of origin, sequenced in a study of blood T cell repertoires in COVID-19. The repertoire was sequenced with immunoSEQ multiplex PCR; TCRdb's copy has only in-frame clones and lacks some. The sample lists more than 85,000 clones, 80% to 90% occurring once. The sequencing sample was made of peripheral blood. Receptors were obtained from a man aged 45 to 65 with COVID-19, enrolled during active disease.

The table lists this clone with a count of one. V is TRBV24-1 and J is TRBJ1-3; D call uncertain. Germline V gene sequence: CDR1 KGHDR, CDR2 SFDVKD. V was shortened by 6 bases and J by 3 bases, with 5 bases between the two germline ends. This CDR3 comprises 12 residues. Here the CDR3 reads CATSPGGNTIYF. The CDR3 nucleotides read TGTGCCACCAGTCCAGGTGGAAACACCATATATTTT.

This sequence joins TRBV28 and TRBJ1-1, with D hard to call. V was trimmed by 4 bases and J by 0 bases, leaving 9 bases between them. The CDR3 has 14 residues. Germline V gene lookup returns CDR1 MDHEN and CDR2 SYDVKM. The DNA for the CDR3 is TGTGCCAGCAGTTCCCCTCCAGTGAACACTGAAGCTTTCTTT. It yields the protein CASSSPPVNTEAFF. Together with reference TRBV28 and TRBJ1-1, the CDR3 gives the full variable domain: DVKVTQSSRYLVKRTGEKVFLECVQDMDHENMFWYRQDPGLGLRLIYFSYDVKMKEKGDIPEGYSVSREKKERFSLILESASTNQTSMYLCASSSPPVNTEAFFGQGTRLTVV.

The rearrangement links TRBV6-5 to TRBJ2-1, with D possibly matching TRBD1 (6 bases). This CDR3 is built from 15 residues. Germline V gene sequence: CDR1 MNHEY, CDR2 SVGAGI. Trimming took 6 bases from V and 7 from J, leaving 19 bases between them. The CDR3 region has the DNA TGTGCCAGCAGAGACGACAGGCCCCCGGGGAATGAGCAGTTCTTC. It translates to CASRDDRPPGNEQFF.

The rearrangement links TRBV7-9 to TRBJ2-7, with TRBD1 matching 9 bases. The CDR3 totals 15 residues. Germline V gives CDR1 SEHNR, CDR2 FQNEAQ (reference sequence). Trimming cost V 4 bases and J 3 bases; bases outside gene matches: 7. CDR3 loop: CASSSPDRGLYEQYF. In nucleotides, the CDR3 is TGTGCCAGCAGCTCTCCGGACAGGGGCCTCTACGAGCAGTACTTC.

The J gene is TRBJ1-1, the V gene TRBV7-9, with 7 bases matching TRBD1. The CDR3 consists of 14 residues. V lost 5 bases, J lost 4 bases, and 7 bases stayed unmatched. Germline V gives CDR1 SEHNR, CDR2 FQNEAQ (reference sequence). The CDR3 here is CASSPPTGFTEAFF. The CDR3 bases are TGTGCCAGCAGCCCACCGACAGGGTTCACTGAAGCTTTCTTT.

The rearrangement links TRBV9 to TRBJ1-4; D is possibly TRBD1 (5 bases). This CDR3 is built from 15 residues. Germline CDR1 is SGDLS and CDR2 is YYNGEE. V lost 0 bases and J 6 bases, leaving 12 bases between the germline ends. The CDR3 here is CASSVGGGAHEKLFF. The CDR3 nucleotides are TGTGCCAGCAGCGTAGGTGGAGGGGCCCATGAAAAACTGTTTTTT.

This chain connects TRBV7-8 to TRBJ2-1, with a tentative D call TRBD1 (6 bases). Trimming removed 5 bases from V and 4 bases from J, with 15 bases in between. Germline V gene lookup returns CDR1 SGHVS and CDR2 FQNEAQ. CDR3 size: 15 residues. The CDR3 loop reads CASSPLGATYNEQFF. For the CDR3, the DNA is TGTGCCAGCAGCCCGCTGGGGGCTACATACAATGAGCAGTTCTTC.

J is TRBJ2-1 and V is TRBV27; possibly TRBD2 for D (6 bases). Germline V lookup: CDR1 MNHEY, CDR2 SMNVEV (reference sequence). The V end lost 4 bases, the J end lost 10 bases, and 14 bases lay between the germline ends. The CDR3 loop spans 13 amino acids. CDR3 nucleotide sequence: TGTGCCAGCAGTTGGCCGTCTAGCGACGAGCAGTTCTTC. This gives the protein CASSWPSSDEQFF.

The J gene is TRBJ1-6, the V gene TRBV30, with 10 bases aligning to TRBD1. This CDR3 region has 13 residues. Losses at the gene ends were 4 bases for V and 8 bases for J; bases not matched to a gene: 2. Per germline, CDR1 GTSNPN and CDR2 SVGIG (reference sequence). The chain's CDR3 is CAWTDRGYSPLHF. CDR3 nucleotide sequence: TGTGCCTGGACGGACAGGGGGTATTCACCCCTCCACTTT.

V is TRBV5-1 and J is TRBJ2-3; 7 bases are shared with TRBD1. V lost 4 bases and J lost 0; bases outside the gene matches: 8. The CDR3 is made up of 16 amino acids. Germline CDR1 is SGHRS and CDR2 is YFSETQ. The CDR3 sequence: CASSIVTGASTDTQYF. In nucleotides, the CDR3 is TGCGCCAGCAGCATAGTAACAGGGGCTAGCACAGATACGCAGTATTTT. Full variable domain (missing parts from reference TRBV5-1 and TRBJ2-3): KAGVTQTPRYLIKTRGQQVTLSCSPISGHRSVSWYQQTPGQGLQFLFEYFSETQRNKGNFPGRFSGRQFSNSRSEMNVSTLELGDSALYLCASSIVTGASTDTQYFGPGTRLTVL.

V gene TRBV4-2 combines with J gene TRBJ1-4; 7 nucleotides match TRBD1. In germline, CDR1 is LGHNA, CDR2 YNFKEQ. The ends lost 5 bases at V and 5 bases at J; junction bases unmatched: 8. The CDR3 spans 15 residues. The DNA for the CDR3 is TGTGCCAGCAGCTCGCCGGGACAGAAAAATGAAAAACTGTTTTTT. It encodes CASSSPGQKNEKLFF.

This clone was recorded a few times. The gene calls are TRBV7-3 and TRBJ2-7; TRBD1 agrees at 11 bases. V lost 3 bases and J lost 3; bases outside the gene matches: 4. Germline values: CDR1 SGHTA, CDR2 FQGTGA. The CDR3 contains 15 residues. CDR3 sequence reads: CASSFKGTGGYEQYF. As DNA, the CDR3 is TGTGCCAGCAGCTTTAAAGGGACAGGGGGCTACGAGCAGTACTTC.

The V call is TRBV4-1, the J call TRBJ1-5, with D unresolved. The length of the CDR3 is 14 residues. Germline V gene data show CDR1 as MGHRA and CDR2 as YSYEKL. The germline V and J ends were trimmed by 0 bases and 7 bases, with 10 bases remaining between them. This chain's CDR3 is CASSQDLFVQPQHF. The DNA for the CDR3 is TGCGCCAGCAGCCAAGATCTATTCGTGCAGCCCCAGCATTTT.

This clone was seen just once. V usage is TRBV30 and J usage is TRBJ1-6; D gene ambiguous. This CDR3 comprises 16 residues. Germline V gives CDR1 GTSNPN, CDR2 SVGIG (reference sequence). V lost 5 bases to trimming and J lost 0 bases, with 14 bases between them. DNA for the CDR3: TGTGCCTGGCAAACGTCCTACAGCTCCTATAATTCACCCCTCCACTTT. The encoded protein is CAWQTSYSSYNSPLHF.

The J gene is TRBJ2-3, the V gene TRBV10-1, with 7 bases aligning to TRBD1. The V segment lost 5 bases and the J segment 2 bases; nucleotides outside the gene matches: 4. The CDR3 consists of 14 residues. Germline V gene data show CDR1 as WNHNN and CDR2 as SYGVQD (reference sequence). CDR3 in amino acids: CASSQDRPTDTQYF. For the CDR3, the DNA is TGCGCCAGCAGTCAGGACAGGCCCACAGATACGCAGTATTTT.

The chain recombines TRBV7-2 with TRBJ2-2; tentatively, D is TRBD2 (7 bases). Trimming pared 3 bases from V and 6 bases from J, leaving 11 bases between. Germline V gene sequence: CDR1 SGHTA, CDR2 FQGNSA. This CDR3 has 14 amino acids. CDR3 bases: TGTGCCAGCAGCTTGGGGGGGCATTCCGGGGAGCTGTTTTTT. Amino acid sequence: CASSLGGHSGELFF.

The gene calls are TRBV2 and TRBJ2-7; D is unresolved. The germline gives CDR1 SNHLY, CDR2 FYNNEI. The CDR3 spans 16 residues. The V and J ends lost 4 bases and 0 bases respectively, with 16 bases between them. The DNA for the CDR3 is TGTGCCAGCAGTGTGGGTCGTCGGTGGAGCTCCTACGAGCAGTACTTC. It codes for CASSVGRRWSSYEQYF.